This TCR beta chain was recorded in a study of T cell responses to AZD1222 COVID-19 vaccine. Study outcomes and limitations: The repertoires were collected only after the peak T cell response. Spike was spanned by vaccine-associated CD4 TCRs, which were dominant at 160-218 and 743-854. Variant regions that are unmutated are reportedly the target of nearly half of spike-specific TCRs.

A remark on this clone: Its antigen is as yet unknown.

This table comes from immunoSEQ multiplex PCR, and its TCRdb copy is limited to in-frame clones, with some not included. The sample has about 140,000 clones; more than 80% are singletons. The V gene lost 5 bases and the J gene lost 1 base, with 9 bases spanning the gap. The CDR3 length is 14 residues. Germline assignment: CDR1 SEHNR and CDR2 FQNEAQ (reference sequence). The sequences come from peripheral blood, collected on day 0 of AZD1222 vaccination. The origin of this receptor is an adult in good health. The rearrangement links TRBV7-9 to TRBJ1-5; D uncertain. The CDR3 DNA is TGTGCCAGCAGCAGTGTTACGAGCAATCAGCCCCAGCATTTT. Translating it yields CASSSVTSNQPQHF.